Presented here are 4 T cell receptor beta chains from one specimen sequenced in a study of T cells after yellow fever vaccination. Each CDR3 protein is one row after TCRdb ran MiXCR on the 5' RACE reads. The repertoire holds a few hundred thousand distinct CDR3 sequences, with about 17% as singletons. Material: PBMCs, obtained less than 6 days after the first yellow fever vaccination. The receptors were sampled from a man younger than 30 who received the YFV17D yellow fever vaccine.

The chain links TRBV27 to TRBJ2-7; the match to TRBD1 covers 9 bases. V gave up 6 bases and J gave up 3 bases; unmatched junction bases: 6. The CDR3 has 14 residues. The germline gives CDR1 MNHEY, CDR2 SMNVEV (reference sequence). In DNA, the CDR3 is TGTGCCAGCAGATTTACAGGGGGCAGCTACGAGCAGTACTTC. Translating it yields CASRFTGGSYEQYF.

This clonotype was counted ten times or more. The rearrangement joins TRBV20-1 to TRBJ1-2; D uncertain. Germline V gene data show CDR1 as DFQATT and CDR2 as SNEGSKA (reference sequence). CDR3 length: 13 amino acids. V lost 6 bases and J lost 4, with 15 bases in between. In DNA form, the CDR3 reads TGCAGTGCCGCCGATCCCTGGAGCTATGGCTACACCTTC. Translating it yields CSAADPWSYGYTF.

The chain is built from TRBV5-6 and TRBJ2-7, with TRBD2 matching over 7 bases. The CDR3 length is 15 residues. Germline-derived CDR1 and CDR2 are SGHDT and YYEEEE. After removal of 2 bases from V and 5 bases from J, the junction contained 10 bases not matched to a gene. CDR3 bases: TGTGCCAGCAGCTTTATAACTAGCGATGTCGACGAGCAGTACTTC. Translated, it gives CASSFITSDVDEQYF.

A few counts support this clonotype. V usage is TRBV7-2 and J usage is TRBJ2-7; 9 bases match TRBD2. This CDR3 region has 15 residues. CDR1 and CDR2 from the germline V gene are SGHTA and FQGNSA. V was clipped by 2 bases and J by 2 bases; unmatched bases: 4. This chain's CDR3 is CASSLKAGGPYEQYF. The CDR3 bases are TGTGCCAGCAGCTTAAAAGCGGGGGGCCCCTACGAGCAGTACTTC.